This TCR beta chain was observed in a study of shared clonotypes between healthy human individuals. Whole-study findings and limits: Generally, naive subsets (rather than memory subsets) showed larger estimated richness. The generation probabilities recorded for non-shared clonotypes fell below those of clonotypes shared by all four donors.

CDR1 and CDR2 from the germline V gene are SGHTA and FQGNSA. V gave up 5 bases and J gave up 7 bases; unmatched junction bases: 15. There are 16 residues in the CDR3. Method: immunoSEQ multiplex PCR; TCRdb's copy keeps in-frame clones and lacks some. Of about 2.1 million clones in the sample, more than 85% were seen once. Naive CD8 populations comprised CD45RO-negative cells positively selected for CCR7, excluding terminally differentiated effector memory CD45RA+ cells. As regards this clone: The target antigen is unknown.

Sample: naive CD8+ T cells from PBMCs. The chain uses TRBV7-2 and TRBJ2-7, with 9 nucleotides matching TRBD2. This sequence originates from a man between 18 and 29 years old in good health. Some clones in this sample may be carry-over from other donors' samples. The CDR3 here is CASSGRPASGTGEQYF. The DNA for the CDR3 is TGTGCCAGCAGCGGAAGGCCCGCTAGCGGGACTGGTGAGCAGTACTTC.